Following are 15 T cell receptor beta chains from one sample sequenced in a study of CD8 T cells in Susac syndrome. An input of 0.5 to 1 ug of RNA was subjected to reverse transcription using random hexamers. Using its own MiXCR run on the immunoSEQ multiplex PCR reads, TCRdb lists one record per CDR3 protein. The sample includes about 53,000 distinct CDR3 sequences, 95% of them seen just once. The sequencing input was CD8+ T cells from PBMCs. The receptor set was obtained from a human donor with Susac syndrome.

The chain uses TRBV29-1 and TRBJ2-1; D is unclear. The CDR3 has 15 residues. Trimming took off 3 bases at V and 14 bases at J, with 26 bases between the two ends. Germline values: CDR1 SQVTM, CDR2 ANQGSEA. In DNA, the CDR3 is TGCAGCGTTGAGAGCGATGGCAGGACCCCTTCAATCGAGTTCTTC. Encoded protein: CSVESDGRTPSIEFF.

The chain joins TRBV15 to TRBJ2-3; possibly TRBD1 or TRBD2 for D (6 bases each). Germline loops: CDR1 LNHNV, CDR2 YYDKDF (reference sequence). V shed 1 base and J shed 9 bases, with 20 bases lying between them. This CDR3 is built from 16 residues. CDR3 residues: CATSRGFGGPERTQYF. The CDR3 nucleotides read TGTGCCACCAGCAGAGGCTTCGGGGGCCCGGAACGCACGCAGTATTTT.

This rearrangement joins TRBV6-2 or TRBV6-3 to TRBJ1-2; D remains unclear. Germline assignment: CDR1 MNHEY and CDR2 SVGEGT. CDR3 length equals 15 residues. V lost 3 bases, J lost 1 base, and 12 bases lay in between. The CDR3 nucleotides read TGTGCCAGCAGTTATTTTTTCGGAGATAACTATGGCTACACCTTC. Translation: CASSYFFGDNYGYTF.

The rearrangement joins TRBV9 to TRBJ2-3, with D unresolved. V lost 0 bases and J 4 bases, leaving 6 bases between the germline ends. The CDR3 covers 13 residues. The V gene's germline CDR1 is SGDLS and CDR2 YYNGEE. The CDR3 DNA sequence: TGTGCCAGCAGCGTAGACCCTGCAGATACGCAGTATTTT. Its protein product is CASSVDPADTQYF.

The rearrangement links TRBV20-1 to TRBJ1-1, with D possibly matching TRBD1 (5 bases). Germline V lookup: CDR1 DFQATT, CDR2 SNEGSKA (reference sequence). Trimming cost V 0 bases and J 7 bases, with 12 bases left between them. The length of the CDR3 is 13 residues. CDR3 in amino acids: CSARDFSTVEAFF. The CDR3, as DNA: TGCAGTGCTAGAGATTTTTCGACAGTTGAAGCTTTCTTT.

The chain has TRBV20-1 and TRBJ2-3; TRBD2 is a possible D gene (5 bases). The ends were cut back, 3 bases at V and 2 bases at J, with 6 bases in the middle. Per germline, CDR1 DFQATT and CDR2 SNEGSKA (reference sequence). The CDR3 totals 12 residues. The chain's CDR3 is CSARTNTDTQYF. The DNA for the CDR3 is TGCAGTGCTAGGACTAACACAGATACGCAGTATTTT.

For the CDR3, the DNA is TGTGCCAGCAGCGGCGGGGGTGTGGGGCCTTATTACGAGCAGTACTTC. This gives the protein CASSGGGVGPYYEQYF. The gene calls are TRBV5-6 and TRBJ2-7; 7 bases are shared with TRBD2. Looked up from germline, CDR1 is SGHDT and CDR2 is YYEEEE. The CDR3 is 16 residues long. The V and J ends lost 4 bases and 4 bases, in that order; junction bases with no gene match: 14.

The chain is built from TRBV19 and TRBJ2-7; 8 bases map to TRBD1. The CDR3 extends over 15 amino acids. The V gene end was trimmed by 4 bases and the J gene end by 3 bases; junction bases not matched to a gene: 8. Germline loops: CDR1 LNHDA, CDR2 SQIVND (reference sequence). The CDR3 DNA reads TGTGCCAGTAGTAAGTATGGGACAGGACACTACGAGCAGTACTTC. This translates into CASSKYGTGHYEQYF.

The J gene is TRBJ1-2, the V gene TRBV30; D remains unclear. The CDR3 sequence is 12 residues long. The germline V gene has CDR1 GTSNPN and CDR2 SVGIG (reference sequence). V was cut by 2 bases and J by 3 bases, with 7 bases left in between. The CDR3 DNA sequence: TGTGCCTGGAGTCTAGGGTACTATGGCTACACCTTC. Protein sequence: CAWSLGYYGYTF.

V usage is TRBV19 and J usage is TRBJ2-3; 13 bases align to TRBD2. The germline gives CDR1 LNHDA, CDR2 SQIVND (reference sequence). The CDR3 totals 16 residues. Trimming removed 10 bases from V and 7 bases from J; junction bases left unmatched: 14. The CDR3 loop is CATSRLWTSGGHTQYF. Here the CDR3 DNA reads TGTGCCACCTCCCGGCTCTGGACTAGCGGGGGACATACGCAGTATTTT. Variable domain in full (rest from reference TRBV19 and TRBJ2-3): DGGITQSPKYLFRKEGQNVTLSCEQNLNHDAMYWYRQDPGQGLRLIYYSQIVNDFQKGDIAEGYSVSREKKESFPLTVTSAQKNPTAFYLCATSRLWTSGGHTQYFGPGTRLTVL.

The chain employs TRBV29-1 and TRBJ1-2; no clear D. CDR3 length: 14 residues. The V and J ends lost 0 bases and 4 bases respectively, with 12 bases between them. The germline CDR1 and CDR2 sequences are SQVTM and ANQGSEA. The CDR3 bases are TGCAGCGTTGAAGATCTGGGTCATAGCTATGGCTACACCTTC. Translated: CSVEDLGHSYGYTF.

The chain recombines TRBV21-1 with TRBJ2-2; the table's TRBD2 call for D was not verified on the DNA. TRBV21-1 has pseudogene status. CDR3 length: 16 amino acids. The CDR3: CASSHPGTPNTGELFF. Written as DNA, the CDR3 is TGTGCCAGCAGCCATCCCGGGACTCCGAACACCGGGGAGCTGTTTTTT.

This chain uses TRBV13 with TRBJ1-6; 7 bases match TRBD1. The trim removed 1 base at V and 7 bases at J, leaving 4 bases unmatched. Per the germline V gene, CDR1 is PRHDT and CDR2 is FYEKMQ (reference sequence). The CDR3 spans 15 residues. The CDR3 loop is CASSLEQGLNSPLHF. The CDR3 nucleotides read TGTGCCAGCAGCTTAGAACAGGGGTTGAATTCACCCCTCCACTTT.

The rearrangement joins TRBV7-9 to TRBJ2-7, with D unresolved. The length of the CDR3 is 15 residues. Germline V gene data show CDR1 as SEHNR and CDR2 as FQNEAQ (reference sequence). Trimming shortened V by 1 base and J by 3 bases, and 13 bases separated the two germline ends. The CDR3 DNA reads TGTGCCAGCAGCTTAGGGCCAGGTACCCTCTACGAGCAGTACTTC. Its protein is CASSLGPGTLYEQYF.

V usage is TRBV5-1 and J usage is TRBJ2-5; 9 bases agree with TRBD1. Germline V gives CDR1 SGHRS, CDR2 YFSETQ. V dropped 5 bases and J dropped 5; count of bases not matched to a gene: 7. The CDR3 totals 14 residues. The CDR3 DNA follows: TGCGCCAGCAGACTGGGACAGGGCAGGGAGACCCAGTACTTC. Translation: CASRLGQGRETQYF.